This TCR beta chain stems from a study of radiation and T cells in renal cell carcinoma. Whole-study findings and limits: In blood, top tumor clones expanded by 2 weeks, shrinking by 4.

Clones were sequenced by immunoSEQ multiplex PCR, and TCRdb holds only the in-frame ones, with some missing. The sample gives just under 150,000 clones, 86% of which show up once; roughly 17% is in the top ten. In germline, CDR1 is LNHDA, CDR2 SQIVND (reference sequence). V was shortened by 10 bases and J by 0 bases, with 13 bases between the two germline ends. This CDR3 contains 14 residues. With regard to this clone: The antigen remains unidentified.

Time point: blood 4 weeks post-SBRT, at nephrectomy. Treatment here: 15 Gy SBRT to primary tumor, nephrectomy 4 weeks later. Nephrectomy followed 15 Gy stereotactic body radiation by 4 weeks. The V call is TRBV19, the J call TRBJ1-5, with a weak D call TRBD1 (5 bases). The specimen was blood, collected from a patient whose treatment included radiotherapy and nephrectomy. The origin of this receptor is a woman between 50 and 59 years old with renal cell carcinoma. DNA for the CDR3: TGTGCCACCCTCGAGAGGGGTAGCAATCAGCCCCAGCATTTT. Translated: CATLERGSNQPQHF. Together with reference TRBV19 and TRBJ1-5, the CDR3 gives the full variable domain: DGGITQSPKYLFRKEGQNVTLSCEQNLNHDAMYWYRQDPGQGLRLIYYSQIVNDFQKGDIAEGYSVSREKKESFPLTVTSAQKNPTAFYLCATLERGSNQPQHFGDGTRLSIL.